The 21 T cell receptor beta chains given below trace back to one sample, sequenced in a study of T-cell memory formation after mild COVID-19. TCRdb ran MiXCR on the 5' RACE reads and lists one entry per CDR3 protein. The sample records 200,000 or so distinct CDR3 sequences, 15% to 20% being singletons. Material for sequencing was PBMCs or a T cell subset sorted from them (not recorded which). Every receptor here comes from an adult woman who had mild COVID-19 (a few samples of this study predate the infection). Cell type and time point are not known.

This clonotype showed up many times. The J gene is TRBJ2-7, the V gene TRBV12-3 or TRBV12-4; TRBD1 is a possible D gene (6 bases). Trimming shortened V by 3 bases and J by 5 bases, and 17 bases separated the two germline ends. This CDR3 has 15 residues. CDR3 region: CASSLSAGDSDEQYF. The CDR3 DNA is TGTGCCAGCAGTTTGTCGGCAGGGGATAGTGACGAGCAGTACTTC.

This clonotype has more than one count but fewer than ten. The chain is built from TRBV20-1 and TRBJ1-6; a possible D gene is TRBD1 (6 bases). V lost 3 bases to trimming and J lost 6 bases, with 18 bases between them. The CDR3 sequence is 16 residues long. The germline V gene encodes CDR1 DFQATT and CDR2 SNEGSKA (reference sequence). CDR3 coding DNA: TGCAGTGCTAGTGAGCTCCAGGGGCGCATTAATTCACCCCTCCACTTT. This sequence encodes CSASELQGRINSPLHF.

This clonotype came up many times. This chain joins TRBV5-1 and TRBJ2-1, with 8 bases lining up with TRBD2. The length of the CDR3 is 15 residues. Trimming at V came to 4 bases and at J to 4 bases, leaving 7 bases not matched to a gene. The germline V gene encodes CDR1 SGHRS and CDR2 YFSETQ. CDR3 sequence: CASSRTSKIYNEQFF. The CDR3 region has the DNA TGCGCCAGCAGCAGGACTAGCAAGATTTACAATGAGCAGTTCTTC.

This clonotype was recorded at least ten times. The chain employs TRBV4-2 and TRBJ2-5; 10 nucleotides line up with TRBD2. Trimming took 4 bases from V and 7 from J; bases not matched to a gene: 12. CDR1 is LGHNA and CDR2 is YNFKEQ in the germline V gene. The CDR3 length is 16 residues. The CDR3 loop reads CASSPRTSGTQRTQYF. The CDR3, as DNA: TGTGCCAGCAGCCCCCGTACTAGCGGGACTCAGCGGACCCAGTACTTC.

This clonotype was recorded many times. V gene TRBV6-4 combines with J gene TRBJ2-1, with 7 positions matching TRBD1. V dropped 0 bases and J dropped 7; count of bases not matched to a gene: 3. The CDR3 covers 14 residues. The germline gives CDR1 MRHNA, CDR2 SNTAGT. In nucleotides, the CDR3 is TGTGCCAGCAGTGACTCAGGGGGCAGGAATGAGCAGTTCTTC. Its translation is CASSDSGGRNEQFF.

Only a few counts were recorded for this clonotype. The chain uses TRBV5-5 and TRBJ2-1; the D call may be TRBD1 or TRBD2 (6 bases each). The CDR3 contains 15 residues. Germline V gene data show CDR1 as SGHKS and CDR2 as YYEKEE (reference sequence). V was shortened by 4 bases and J by 4 bases, with 15 bases between the two germline ends. CDR3 amino acids: CASSRGTIQYNEQFF. The CDR3, as DNA: TGTGCCAGCAGCCGCGGGACAATTCAGTACAATGAGCAGTTCTTC.

The V gene is TRBV5-1, the J gene TRBJ1-1, with a possible D match to TRBD1 (5 bases). Germline CDR1 reads SGHRS; CDR2 reads YFSETQ. With 4 bases removed from V and 5 bases from J, the gap between germline ends came to 18 bases. The CDR3 has 15 residues. This CDR3 is CASSPREGMGTEAFF. CDR3 nucleotides: TGCGCCAGCAGCCCTCGGGAGGGGATGGGAACTGAAGCTTTCTTT.

This clonotype was recorded a few times. V gene TRBV29-1 combines with J gene TRBJ2-3, with 8 bases aligning to TRBD2. The J segment lost 0 bases and the V segment lost 7 bases, leaving 9 bases of the junction unmatched. CDR1 is SQVTM, CDR2 ANQGSEA, per germline. The CDR3 loop spans 15 amino acids. The CDR3 bases are TGCAGCGCTGGGACCGGGACTAGGAGCACAGATACGCAGTATTTT. It yields the protein CSAGTGTRSTDTQYF.

In its sample, this clonotype was seen a few times. This chain joins TRBV6-2 or TRBV6-3 and TRBJ2-7; perhaps TRBD2 as D (6 bases). Per the germline V gene, CDR1 is MNHEY and CDR2 is SVGEGT. This CDR3 spans 13 amino acids. The V gene lost 6 bases and the J gene lost 9 bases, with 18 bases spanning the gap. Here the CDR3 reads CASSQGLTRRQYF. In DNA, the CDR3 is TGTGCCAGCAGCCAGGGACTTACCAGGCGGCAGTACTTC.

The chain joins TRBV7-2 to TRBJ2-3; D might be TRBD1 (5 bases). The CDR3 has 16 residues. Trimming stripped 1 base from V and 0 bases from J, with 11 bases between. Germline V gives CDR1 SGHTA, CDR2 FQGNSA. The CDR3 loop reads CASSLVAGISTDTQYF. The CDR3 DNA sequence: TGTGCCAGCAGCTTAGTGGCAGGGATTAGCACAGATACGCAGTATTTT.

The chain couples TRBV5-1 to TRBJ2-2; D is tentatively TRBD1 or TRBD2 (7 bases each). Deletions cut 2 bases from V and 6 bases from J, with 17 bases between. Germline V gene lookup returns CDR1 SGHRS and CDR2 YFSETQ. The length of the CDR3 is 16 residues. DNA of the CDR3: TGCGCCAGCAGCTTAACCAGGGGGGGACCACCCGGGGAGCTGTTTTTT. Amino acid sequence: CASSLTRGGPPGELFF.

This clonotype was detected a few times. The V gene is TRBV12-3 or TRBV12-4, the J gene TRBJ1-2; 9 bases line up with TRBD1. The V gene end was trimmed by 6 bases and the J gene end by 3 bases; junction bases not matched to a gene: 5. The CDR3 contains 14 residues. The CDR3 loop is CASRYTGGDYGYTF. The DNA for the CDR3 is TGTGCCAGCAGATACACAGGGGGCGACTATGGCTACACCTTC.

This clonotype turned up a few times. In nucleotides, the CDR3 is TGTGCCAGCAGCCCTGGGGATCAGCCCCAGCATTTT. This encodes CASSPGDQPQHF. J is TRBJ1-5 and V is TRBV2; D call uncertain. V was clipped by 6 bases and J by 5 bases, with 8 bases between them. Germline V gene lookup returns CDR1 SNHLY and CDR2 FYNNEI. The CDR3 has 12 residues.

This CDR3 reads CASSSGFHEQYF. The CDR3 nucleotides read TGCGCCAGCAGCTCCGGTTTTCACGAGCAGTACTTC. V is TRBV5-1 and J is TRBJ2-7; D call uncertain. This CDR3 spans 12 amino acids. Per the germline V gene, CDR1 is SGHRS and CDR2 is YFSETQ. V lost 3 bases and J lost 5, with 9 bases in between.

This clonotype was detected a few times. This chain links TRBV14 with TRBJ2-5; D uncertain. The CDR3 runs to 11 residues. V lost 1 base and J 8 bases, leaving 5 bases between the germline ends. Germline V gives CDR1 SGHDN, CDR2 FVKESK. CDR3: CASSQGPTQYF. CDR3 in DNA: TGTGCCAGCAGCCAAGGGCCAACCCAGTACTTC.

This clonotype has at least ten counts. The rearrangement joins TRBV20-1 to TRBJ1-1; 9 positions match TRBD1. J lost 5 bases, V lost 4 bases, and 11 bases had no gene match. Germline V gene data show CDR1 as DFQATT and CDR2 as SNEGSKA (reference sequence). The length of the CDR3 is 15 residues. In nucleotides, the CDR3 is TGCAGTGCTACGATTACAGGGGGCCTTGGGACTGAAGCTTTCTTT. Its translation: CSATITGGLGTEAFF.

This clonotype was observed at least ten times. The rearrangement uses TRBV5-5 and TRBJ2-7, with D possibly being TRBD2 (6 bases). This CDR3 is 15 amino acids long. In germline, CDR1 is SGHKS, CDR2 YYEKEE (reference sequence). V was shortened by 0 bases and J by 3 bases, with 13 bases between the two germline ends. CDR3 sequence (DNA): TGTGCCAGCAGCTTGGCCCCCGGGACTTACTACGAGCAGTACTTC. Its protein product is CASSLAPGTYYEQYF.

Only a few counts were recorded for this clonotype. The rearrangement uses TRBV7-2 and TRBJ1-4, with D unclear. CDR1 is SGHTA, CDR2 FQGNSA, per germline. This CDR3 comprises 13 residues. Trimming cost V 2 bases and J 7 bases, with 8 bases left between them. The CDR3 bases are TGTGCCAGCAGCTTAAACGTCGGTGAAAAACTGTTTTTT. It specifies CASSLNVGEKLFF.

V usage is TRBV10-3 and J usage is TRBJ2-7; D is undetermined. Looked up from germline, CDR1 is ENHRY and CDR2 is SYGVKD. The CDR3 spans 14 residues. Trimming took 2 bases from V and 0 from J, leaving 8 bases between them. The CDR3 loop reads CAISERTASYEQYF. For the CDR3, the DNA is TGTGCCATCAGTGAGAGGACGGCCTCCTACGAGCAGTACTTC.

This clonotype was counted a few times. The chain joins TRBV24-1 to TRBJ2-3, with TRBD2 matching 11 bases. Germline CDR1 is KGHDR and CDR2 is SFDVKD. V was pared by 2 bases and J by 2 bases, with 5 bases of the junction left unmatched. The CDR3 runs 17 residues. Here the CDR3 reads CATSDSRLAGPTDTQYF. The CDR3 coding sequence is TGTGCCACCAGTGATTCTCGACTAGCGGGACCCACAGATACGCAGTATTTT.

J is TRBJ1-1 and V is TRBV20-1; no definite D call. The germline CDR1 and CDR2 sequences are DFQATT and SNEGSKA (reference sequence). V lost 0 bases and J lost 6, with 14 bases in between. CDR3 length: 14 amino acids. CDR3 protein: CSARDPRKGAEAFF. CDR3 nucleotides: TGCAGTGCTAGAGATCCGAGGAAGGGAGCTGAAGCTTTCTTT.